This T cell receptor (beta chain) is from a study of T cell responses to AZD1222 COVID-19 vaccine (dated by TCRdb to the early 2020s). As for the study more broadly: Because spike-specific TCR depth and breadth did not differ between the two schedules, AZD1222 recipients who got a second dose at roughly 4 weeks were pooled with those who got a second dose at roughly 12 weeks. A total of 230 to 250 trial participants underwent TCR sequencing, of whom under 220 had received two doses of AZD1222 and roughly 26 had received two doses of the MenACWY control vaccine. Trial participants were enrolled by age into subgroups of 18-55, 56-69 and 70-plus years, and around 150, 28 and 57 TCR-sequenced participants, respectively, were included in these subgroups. General conclusions and limits of the study: Conclusions about previously exposed vaccinees are limited, since just six AZD1222 recipients were seropositive for SARS-CoV-2 at baseline. Spike-specific TCR breadth and depth rose significantly after two AZD1222 doses compared with day 0 and with MenACWY recipients. Most participants were white British and females outnumbered males, and the authors suggested that clonal diversity may have been underestimated. CD4 TCRs associated with the vaccine covered the entire spike protein, and the dominant responses were in regions 160-218 and 743-854. Because no day 14 peak-response samples were available, repertoires were characterized only after the peak T cell response. The 56-69-year group was small, and its depth increase did not reach significance, likely because of low power. Reportedly, close to half of the unique spike-specific TCRs recognized epitopes lying outside the regions that are mutated in the B.1.351 and B.1.1.7 variants.

The time point label, as the study defines it: baseline before first vaccination. Samples from vaccinated people were obtained from the UK trials COV001 and COV002, which included a single-blind randomized controlled phase 2/3 trial of AZD1222 (ChAdOx1 nCoV-19) in healthy adults. Trial participant PBMC samples were collected at day 0 and day 28 after the second dose for TCRbeta chain sequencing. V was cut back by 4 bases and J by 7 bases, leaving a gap of 15 bases between them. Via the germline V gene, CDR1 is SGHVS and CDR2 FQNEAQ. From the cysteine through the phenylalanine, the CDR3 covers 14 amino acids. Solely the CDR3 DNA is kept, with 42 bases framed from the first base. The CDR3 regions of human TCRbeta chains were analyzed by immunosequencing. For the original study's pipeline: Repertoire TCRs were checked for matches against a reference library of SARS-CoV-2-specific TCRs that had been generated using the MIRA antigen-specificity platform. Breadth meant the fraction of unique TCRs that were SARS-CoV-2-associated, whereas depth meant the fraction of total T cells that were SARS-CoV-2-associated. Each spike-specific TCR was assigned to its reactive spike region and to a CD4 or CD8 class using the MIRA data. Log10-transformed breadth and depth values were compared by one-way ANOVA with Sidak's multiple comparisons tests. What TCRdb holds here is the immuneACCESS table cut down to in-frame rearrangements. Part of the clones is not present; checked against another copy, under half of the missing clones reflect an unresolved V gene, and the others are unexplained. Clonal size and the V and J genes are those of that table, whereas D and trimming came from the DNA. The sample contains 100,000 to 150,000 clones, roughly 90% of them found a single time. The ten largest clones capture approximately 1.5% of the sample.

To note about this clone: Its antigen remains unidentified. Qualities for individual bases were not recorded, and no much larger clone is one base off.

The input for sequencing was peripheral blood, taken on day 0 of AZD1222 vaccination. The chain uses TRBV7-8 and TRBJ2-3, with no D gene named confidently. The sequence was obtained from an adult in good health. The CDR3 in this case is CASSSAFQPNTQYF. In nucleotides, the sequence is TGTGCCAGCAGCTCCGCATTCCAGCCGAATACGCAGTATTTT. When the CDR3 is completed using the reference TRBV7-8 and TRBJ2-3 genes on either side, the full variable domain is GAGVSQSPRYKVAKRGQDVALRCDPISGHVSLFWYQQALGQGPEFLTYFQNEAQLDKSGLPSDRFFAERPEGSVSTLKIQRTQQEDSAVYLCASSSAFQPNTQYFGPGTRLTVL.